Listed below are T cell receptor beta chains from one sample, sequenced in a study of immune evolution from preneoplasia to lung adenocarcinoma. Sequenced by immunoSEQ multiplex PCR; TCRdb stores in-frame clones only, minus some. The sample holds 4,500 to 7,500 clones; more than 75% are singletons and the top ten take about 20%. The sample was FFPE adjacent normal lung tissue. The receptors were gathered from a person aged 55 to 79 with lung adenocarcinoma. Each CDR3 is given with its conserved first and last residue. The order of the fields is V gene, clone size, D gene, J gene, CDR3 DNA, CDR3 protein. A D gene is named only where the DNA matches it firmly. Clone size is shown for a subset of rows, as once, few, many or a class of expanded clone.

v_gene: TRBV14
abundance: -
d_gene: -
j_gene: TRBJ2-3
CDR3nt: TGTGCCAGCAGCCAAGATCCGGCAGGGTCTAGCACAGATACACAGTATTTT
CDR3aa: CASSQDPAGSSTDTQYF

v_gene: TRBV19
abundance: -
d_gene: -
j_gene: TRBJ1-2
CDR3nt: TGTGCCAGTAGTATGTATGATCAGCGGGTGCGGGTAAATGGCTACACCTTC
CDR3aa: CASSMYDQRVRVNGYTF

v_gene: TRBV7-9
abundance: -
d_gene: -
j_gene: TRBJ2-1
CDR3nt: TGTGCCAGCAGCTTAGAGGGTTGGACGGGTGAGCAGTTCTTC
CDR3aa: CASSLEGWTGEQFF

v_gene: TRBV7-2
abundance: -
d_gene: -
j_gene: TRBJ1-4
CDR3nt: TGTGCCAGCAGCTCGCGAGAGGGGGGCGGTGAAAAACTGTTTTTT
CDR3aa: CASSSREGGGEKLFF

v_gene: TRBV30
abundance: -
d_gene: -
j_gene: TRBJ2-2
CDR3nt: TGTGCCTGGAGTACAGGGGACTACACCGGGGAGCTGTTTTTT
CDR3aa: CAWSTGDYTGELFF

v_gene: TRBV4-1
abundance: -
d_gene: TRBD1
j_gene: TRBJ1-2
CDR3nt: TGCGCCAGCAGCCAAGATCGGACCCAGGGGGACTATGGCTACACCTTC
CDR3aa: CASSQDRTQGDYGYTF

v_gene: TRBV27
abundance: -
d_gene: TRBD1
j_gene: TRBJ2-4
CDR3nt: TGTGCCAGCAGTCTTCAGGGACAGTTAATAAACATTCAGTACTTC
CDR3aa: CASSLQGQLINIQYF

v_gene: TRBV15
abundance: -
d_gene: TRBD2
j_gene: TRBJ2-1
CDR3nt: TGTGCCACCAGCAGAGTTCGGGGGGATCGGCATGAGCAGTTCTTC
CDR3aa: CATSRVRGDRHEQFF

v_gene: TRBV4-3
abundance: -
d_gene: -
j_gene: TRBJ2-1
CDR3nt: TGCGCCAGCAGCCAAGATTGGAGGAATGAGCAGTTCTTC
CDR3aa: CASSQDWRNEQFF

v_gene: TRBV6-1
abundance: -
d_gene: -
j_gene: TRBJ1-1
CDR3nt: TGTGCCAGCAGCGCCGAGCCTGGAAACACTGAAGCTTTCTTT
CDR3aa: CASSAEPGNTEAFF

v_gene: TRBV30
abundance: -
d_gene: TRBD2
j_gene: TRBJ2-5
CDR3nt: TGTGCCTGGAGAGGGCGGGGGGATACTAAAGAGACCCAGTACTTC
CDR3aa: CAWRGRGDTKETQYF

v_gene: TRBV5-8
abundance: -
d_gene: -
j_gene: TRBJ1-5
CDR3nt: TGTGCCAGCAGCTTCTGGAAAGGAGACAATCAGCCCCAGCATTTT
CDR3aa: CASSFWKGDNQPQHF

v_gene: TRBV14
abundance: few
d_gene: -
j_gene: TRBJ1-6
CDR3nt: TGTGCCAGCAGCCAAGATTGGACCGGGGCCCTCTCACCCCTCCACTTT
CDR3aa: CASSQDWTGALSPLHF

v_gene: TRBV30
abundance: -
d_gene: -
j_gene: TRBJ1-1
CDR3nt: TGTGCCTGGGGGAAGAAGAACCCTGAAGCTTTCTTT
CDR3aa: CAWGKKNPEAFF

v_gene: TRBV5-1
abundance: -
d_gene: -
j_gene: TRBJ1-4
CDR3nt: TGCGCCAGCAGCTTAGGGCCAGGGGAAGAAAAACTGTTTTTT
CDR3aa: CASSLGPGEEKLFF

v_gene: TRBV2
abundance: -
d_gene: -
j_gene: TRBJ1-1
CDR3nt: TGTGCCACCGACCGGGACGGGAACACTGAAGCTTTCTTT
CDR3aa: CATDRDGNTEAFF

v_gene: TRBV6-9
abundance: -
d_gene: TRBD2
j_gene: TRBJ2-7
CDR3nt: TGCGTTTCCAGCGGCGGGAGCATCTACGAGCAGTACTTC
CDR3aa: CVSSGGSIYEQYF

v_gene: TRBV9
abundance: -
d_gene: -
j_gene: TRBJ2-3
CDR3nt: TGTGCCAGCAGCGTAGGAGGTGGAAGCACAGATACGCAGTATTTT
CDR3aa: CASSVGGGSTDTQYF

v_gene: TRBV19
abundance: -
d_gene: -
j_gene: TRBJ1-5
CDR3nt: TGTGCCAGTAGCCGAACTAGGACAGTGGATCAGCCCCAGCATTTT
CDR3aa: CASSRTRTVDQPQHF

v_gene: TRBV7-2
abundance: -
d_gene: -
j_gene: TRBJ2-1
CDR3nt: TGTGCCAGCAGCATATACGACCGGAGCAATGAGCAGTTCTTC
CDR3aa: CASSIYDRSNEQFF

v_gene: TRBV5-1
abundance: -
d_gene: -
j_gene: TRBJ1-6
CDR3nt: TGCGCCAGCAGCATCCGGGTCCCTAATTCACCCCTCCACTTT
CDR3aa: CASSIRVPNSPLHF

v_gene: TRBV6-6
abundance: -
d_gene: -
j_gene: TRBJ1-2
CDR3nt: TGTGCCAGCAGTTACCTGGGCGGAGGAGCTAGCTATGGCTACACCTTC
CDR3aa: CASSYLGGGASYGYTF

v_gene: TRBV18
abundance: -
d_gene: TRBD1
j_gene: TRBJ2-7
CDR3nt: TGTGCCAGCTCAAGGGACAGGGGAAACGAGCAGTACTTC
CDR3aa: CASSRDRGNEQYF

v_gene: TRBV6-6
abundance: -
d_gene: -
j_gene: TRBJ2-7
CDR3nt: TGTGCCAGCAGTCGAGACTACGAGCAGTACTTC
CDR3aa: CASSRDYEQYF

v_gene: TRBV25-1
abundance: once
d_gene: TRBD1
j_gene: TRBJ1-2
CDR3nt: TGTGCCAGCAGTGAATACGACAGGGGGAACTATGGCTACACCTTC
CDR3aa: CASSEYDRGNYGYTF

v_gene: TRBV11-2
abundance: few
d_gene: TRBD2
j_gene: TRBJ2-5
CDR3nt: TGTGCCAGCAGCGTCGGGACTAGCGGAGATATCCAAGAGACCCAGTACTTC
CDR3aa: CASSVGTSGDIQETQYF

v_gene: TRBV9
abundance: -
d_gene: TRBD1
j_gene: TRBJ2-7
CDR3nt: TGTGCCAGCAGCAAGGGACAGGGAGGAATTGTCCACGAGCAGTACTTC
CDR3aa: CASSKGQGGIVHEQYF

v_gene: TRBV6-1
abundance: -
d_gene: -
j_gene: TRBJ1-2
CDR3nt: TGTGCCAGCAGTGGCAACCTCGGGACAGGCTACACCTTC
CDR3aa: CASSGNLGTGYTF

v_gene: TRBV29-1
abundance: -
d_gene: -
j_gene: TRBJ1-1
CDR3nt: TGCAGCGTTGAAACATCGGGGTTTAACACTGAAGCTTTCTTT
CDR3aa: CSVETSGFNTEAFF

v_gene: TRBV5-1
abundance: -
d_gene: TRBD1
j_gene: TRBJ1-2
CDR3nt: TGCGCCAGCAGCTTTCCAGGGGGCGGTTTCGATGGCTACACCTTC
CDR3aa: CASSFPGGGFDGYTF

v_gene: TRBV9
abundance: -
d_gene: TRBD1
j_gene: TRBJ2-7
CDR3nt: TGTGCCAGCAGCGCATCGGGACAGGGGGCTTTCGAGCAGTACTTC
CDR3aa: CASSASGQGAFEQYF

v_gene: TRBV18
abundance: -
d_gene: -
j_gene: TRBJ1-2
CDR3nt: TGTGCCAGCTCACCGCAGGGGAATAACTATGGCTACACCTTC
CDR3aa: CASSPQGNNYGYTF

v_gene: TRBV28
abundance: -
d_gene: -
j_gene: TRBJ2-3
CDR3nt: TGTGCCAGCAGTTTAGGAGGAATGGGGGGCGATACGCAGTATTTT
CDR3aa: CASSLGGMGGDTQYF

v_gene: TRBV7-8
abundance: -
d_gene: -
j_gene: TRBJ1-3
CDR3nt: TGTGCCAGCAGCGAACGACAGGTTTCTGGAAACACCATATATTTT
CDR3aa: CASSERQVSGNTIYF

v_gene: TRBV7-8
abundance: few
d_gene: TRBD1
j_gene: TRBJ1-1
CDR3nt: TGTGCCAGCAGCCTCCGGGACAGGATAATGAACACTGAAGCTTTCTTT
CDR3aa: CASSLRDRIMNTEAFF

v_gene: TRBV5-1
abundance: -
d_gene: TRBD1
j_gene: TRBJ1-1
CDR3nt: TGCGCCAGCAGCTTGGACGGGACAGGGTTAGTAGCTTTCTTT
CDR3aa: CASSLDGTGLVAFF

v_gene: TRBV7-8
abundance: -
d_gene: -
j_gene: TRBJ1-3
CDR3nt: TGTGCCAGCAGCTTGACAGGCTCTGGAAACACCATATATTTT
CDR3aa: CASSLTGSGNTIYF

v_gene: TRBV14
abundance: -
d_gene: TRBD2
j_gene: TRBJ2-2
CDR3nt: TGTGCCAGCAGCCAACTAGCGGGAGGCACCGGGGAGCTGTTTTTT
CDR3aa: CASSQLAGGTGELFF

v_gene: TRBV5-1
abundance: few
d_gene: TRBD1
j_gene: TRBJ2-2
CDR3nt: TGCGCCAGCAGCTTGGCGTCCGACAGGGATTTTACCGGGGAGCTGTTTTTT
CDR3aa: CASSLASDRDFTGELFF

v_gene: TRBV5-6
abundance: few
d_gene: -
j_gene: TRBJ1-2
CDR3nt: TGTGCCAGCAGCTTGGACCCGGACCCCTATTGGGATGGGTACACCTTC
CDR3aa: CASSLDPDPYWDGYTF

v_gene: TRBV5-5
abundance: -
d_gene: -
j_gene: TRBJ1-1
CDR3nt: TGTGCCAGCAGCTTGGCCACTAACACTGAAGCTTTCTTT
CDR3aa: CASSLATNTEAFF

v_gene: TRBV6-6
abundance: -
d_gene: TRBD1
j_gene: TRBJ1-3
CDR3nt: TGTGCCAGCAGTTACCCACAGGGGGCTCCCGGAAACACCATATATTTT
CDR3aa: CASSYPQGAPGNTIYF

v_gene: TRBV28
abundance: few
d_gene: TRBD1
j_gene: TRBJ1-5
CDR3nt: TGTGCCAGCAGTGGCCTGGGACAGATGAATCAGCCCCAGCATTTT
CDR3aa: CASSGLGQMNQPQHF